Following are 22 T cell receptor beta chains from one sample sequenced in a study of regulatory T cells in long-lasting Graves disease. Time point denoted: persistent/refractory GD, antithyroid drugs over 5 years with positive TRAb. The TCR library was made from RNA that had been extracted from PBMCs in TRIzol. Construction of TCR beta libraries relied on iRepertoire HTBI primers and on Arm-PCR targeting CDR3 regions. MiXCR, run by TCRdb on the multiplex PCR reads, gives a single entry per CDR3 protein. Counted here are 310,000 or so distinct CDR3 sequences, roughly 21% occurring once; the ten biggest clones make up less than 35%. This specimen was peripheral blood mononuclear cells (PBMCs), taken when the disease was refractory, from a patient treated with antithyroid drugs. Receptors originate from a female donor with Graves disease.

V and J are TRBV24-1 and TRBJ1-5; D might be TRBD1 (5 bases). CDR1 is KGHDR, CDR2 SFDVKD, per germline. V lost 7 bases and J lost 2, with 11 bases in between. The CDR3 has 14 amino acids. The CDR3 here is CATRSGGGNQPQHF. CDR3 DNA: TGTGCCACCAGGTCCGGGGGTGGCAATCAGCCCCAGCATTTT.

This clonotype is a singleton in its sample. The chain is built from TRBV11-2 and TRBJ2-3; D might be TRBD1 or TRBD2, each matching 5 bases. CDR1 is SGHAT and CDR2 is FQNNGV in the germline V gene. Between the trimmed V and J ends, which lost 5 bases and 0 bases, there was a span of 12 bases. CDR3 length: 15 residues. The CDR3 sequence: CASSAFGGSTDTQYF. CDR3 bases: TGTGCCAGCAGCGCCTTTGGGGGTAGCACAGATACGCAGTATTTT.

This clonotype was recorded at least ten times. DNA for the CDR3: TGTGCCAGCAGTGTTTGGACACTTAGCTCCTACGAGCAGTACTTC. The encoded protein is CASSVWTLSSYEQYF. The chain links TRBV2 to TRBJ2-7, with D perhaps matching TRBD1 (5 bases). The germline V gene encodes CDR1 SNHLY and CDR2 FYNNEI. The CDR3 has 15 amino acids. Trimming pared 4 bases from V and 0 bases from J, leaving 13 bases between.

On this clonotype: A much larger clone differs by one base, so this may be a read error. The rearrangement uses TRBV7-9 and TRBJ1-4; a possible D gene is TRBD1 (5 bases). Germline lookup yields CDR1 SEHNR and CDR2 FQNEAQ (reference sequence). CDR3 length equals 15 residues. CDR3 protein: CASSLSTAFNEKPFF. In DNA form, the CDR3 reads TGTGCCAGCAGCTTATCGACAGCCTTCAATGAAAAACCGTTTTTT.

This clonotype was observed at least ten times. This chain joins TRBV28 and TRBJ2-7; D gene uncertain. Germline CDR1 MDHEN, CDR2 SYDVKM. The CDR3 is 14 residues long. Trimming removed 7 bases at V and 2 bases at J, with 15 bases between. In DNA, the CDR3 is TGTGCCAGCACCCCTCCCGGCAGGACCTACGAGCAGTACTTC. It is translated as CASTPPGRTYEQYF.

Points on this clonotype: A much bigger clone sits one base away, suggesting this may be a read error. The rearrangement joins TRBV2 to TRBJ1-2, with 10 bases identical to TRBD1. V gave up 6 bases and J gave up 7 bases; unmatched junction bases: 2. Germline V CDR1 and CDR2: SNHLY, FYNNEI. The CDR3 loop spans 12 amino acids. CDR3 amino acids: CASRTGGSGYTF. CDR3 coding DNA: TGTGCCAGCAGGACAGGGGGCTCTGGCTACACCTTC.

In its sample, this clonotype was seen many times. In DNA form, the CDR3 reads TGTGCCAGCAGCTTAGCGCAAATTGAAGCTTTCTTT. Translated, it gives CASSLAQIEAFF. V is TRBV7-2 and J is TRBJ1-1; unclear D gene. The CDR3 length is 12 residues. The germline gives CDR1 SGHTA, CDR2 FQGNSA. V was pared by 0 bases and J by 7 bases, with 6 bases between.

At least ten counts were recorded for this clonotype. The gene calls are TRBV12-3 or TRBV12-4 and TRBJ2-7; TRBD1 aligns across 9 bases. The CDR3 is 15 residues long. The ends lost 6 bases at V and 0 bases at J; junction bases unmatched: 6. CDR3 sequence (DNA): TGTGCCAGCAGGGTGGGACAGGGCCCCTCCTACGAGCAGTACTTC. Its protein product is CASRVGQGPSYEQYF.

This clonotype was counted ten times or more. The rearrangement uses TRBV6-2 or TRBV6-3 and TRBJ1-2; D remains ambiguous. Germline V gene sequence: CDR1 MNHEY, CDR2 SVGEGT. Trimming took off 5 bases at V and 4 bases at J, with 17 bases between the two ends. The CDR3 has 15 amino acids. The CDR3 coding sequence is TGTGCCAGCAGTGAAAGGCGTGGGGATTCCTATGGCTACACCTTC. Translated: CASSERRGDSYGYTF.

The table lists this clonotype with a few counts. The chain carries TRBV10-3 and TRBJ1-6, with TRBD1 identical over 7 bases. V trimming: 8 bases; J trimming: 0 bases; junction bases outside the gene matches: 7. Germline-derived CDR1 and CDR2 are ENHRY and SYGVKD. CDR3 length: 16 residues. DNA for the CDR3: TGTGCCATCGGAGTACAGGGGAGCTCCTATAATTCACCCCTCCACTTT. Translated, it gives CAIGVQGSSYNSPLHF.

This clonotype was seen many times. The rearrangement links TRBV20-1 to TRBJ1-5, with D perhaps matching TRBD1 (5 bases). Germline lookup yields CDR1 DFQATT and CDR2 SNEGSKA (reference sequence). V gave up 5 bases and J gave up 9 bases, with 14 bases separating them. The CDR3 contains 12 residues. The CDR3 loop is CSAGGATGPQHF. The CDR3 region has the DNA TGCAGTGCTGGCGGGGCTACAGGGCCCCAGCATTTT.

This clonotype was picked up many times. The rearrangement links TRBV12-3 or TRBV12-4 to TRBJ2-7; possible D gene TRBD1, 6 bases. With 2 bases removed from V and 3 bases from J, the gap between germline ends came to 8 bases. CDR3 length: 13 residues. CDR3 bases: TGTGCCAGCAGTTTACGCAGGGGCTACGAGCAGTACTTC. It encodes CASSLRRGYEQYF.

The V and J genes are TRBV4-3 and TRBJ2-2; no clear D. Germline V gene data show CDR1 as LGHNA and CDR2 as YSLEER. Trimming shortened V by 0 bases and J by 7 bases, and 9 bases separated the two germline ends. There are 14 residues in the CDR3. The DNA of the CDR3 is TGCGCCAGCAGCCAAGAACAGCAAGGCGGGGAGCTGTTTTTT. This sequence encodes CASSQEQQGGELFF.

Ten or more counts support this clonotype. The chain recombines TRBV28 with TRBJ2-7; D gene uncertain. The CDR3 spans 12 residues. The V and J ends lost 2 bases and 3 bases respectively, with 5 bases between them. Germline V gene data show CDR1 as MDHEN and CDR2 as SYDVKM. The CDR3 sequence is CASSLPFYEQYF. In nucleotides, the CDR3 is TGTGCCAGCAGTTTACCATTCTACGAGCAGTACTTC.

This clonotype was seen ten or more times. V and J are TRBV5-8 and TRBJ2-5; D is ambiguous. CDR3 size: 14 residues. The germline CDR1 and CDR2 sequences are SGHTS and YDEGEE. V lost 4 bases and J lost 0, with 10 bases in between. CDR3 DNA: TGTGCCAGCAGCGGCGACATGTACCAAGAGACCCAGTACTTC. This encodes CASSGDMYQETQYF.

This clonotype was seen repeatedly, ten times or more. The CDR3 sequence is CASSHRKETQYF. The CDR3 region has the DNA TGTGCCAGCAGCCACCGAAAAGAGACCCAGTACTTC. The gene calls are TRBV7-2 and TRBJ2-5, with D unresolved. The V end was cut by 5 bases, the J end by 3 bases, with 7 bases between. The CDR3 is 12 amino acids. In germline, CDR1 is SGHTA, CDR2 FQGNSA.

In its sample, this clonotype was seen many times. As DNA, the CDR3 is TGTGCCAGCAGCTTAGTGCGTAGCGGTCGGGGGACTGAAGCTTTCTTT. It specifies CASSLVRSGRGTEAFF. The genes are TRBV7-6 and TRBJ1-1, with a possible D match to TRBD1 (5 bases). The germline V and J ends were trimmed by 1 base and 5 bases, with 17 bases remaining between them. The CDR3 spans 16 residues. Germline assignment: CDR1 SGHVS and CDR2 FNYEAQ. Full variable domain (outside the CDR3, taken from reference TRBV7-6 and TRBJ1-1): GAGVSQSPRYKVTKRGQDVALRCDPISGHVSLYWYRQALGQGPEFLTYFNYEAQQDKSGLPNDRFSAERPEGSISTLTIQRTEQRDSAMYRCASSLVRSGRGTEAFFGQGTRLTVV.

J is TRBJ2-3 and V is TRBV2; tentative D call: TRBD1 (6 bases). This CDR3 spans 14 amino acids. Per the germline V gene, CDR1 is SNHLY and CDR2 is FYNNEI. Trimming took off 6 bases at V and 2 bases at J, with 12 bases between the two ends. CDR3 loop: CASSQDRFTDTQYF. CDR3 DNA: TGTGCCAGCAGCCAAGACAGGTTCACAGATACGCAGTATTTT.

About this clonotype: The germline gene is not matched at one end of the junction; a read error may be the cause. V and J are TRBV28 and TRBJ2-4; 10 bases match TRBD2. This CDR3 has 16 amino acids. Germline CDR1 and CDR2: MDHEN and SYDVKM. CDR3 sequence: CANSLPSSGSKNIQYF. The CDR3 DNA is TGTGCCAACAGTTTACCCTCTAGCGGGAGTAAAAACATTCAGTACTTC.

The chain has TRBV27 and TRBJ2-7, with D perhaps TRBD1 (6 bases). The germline V gene encodes CDR1 MNHEY and CDR2 SMNVEV (reference sequence). CDR3 size: 16 residues. V dropped 6 bases and J dropped 7 bases, with 25 bases sitting between them. CDR3 coding DNA: TGTGCCAGCAGCCCTTCAGTCGGGCCGCAGGGGATGGAGCAGTACTTC. Amino acids: CASSPSVGPQGMEQYF.

This clonotype appeared a few times. This rearrangement joins TRBV18 to TRBJ2-2; 7 positions agree with TRBD1. The trim removed 2 bases at V and 5 bases at J, leaving 8 bases unmatched. Germline CDR1 and CDR2: KGHSH and LQKENI. The CDR3 runs 16 residues. CDR3 amino acids: CASSPATGSETGELFF. The CDR3 region has the DNA TGTGCCAGCTCACCAGCGACAGGGAGCGAGACCGGGGAGCTGTTTTTT.

There are a few counts of this clonotype. The rearrangement links TRBV4-1 to TRBJ2-5; possible D gene TRBD2, 7 bases. There are 15 residues in the CDR3. V was trimmed by 1 base and J by 4 bases, leaving 13 bases between them. In germline, CDR1 is MGHRA, CDR2 YSYEKL. CDR3 coding DNA: TGCGCCAGCAGCCAAGTCCCAGGGGAGGGAGAGACCCAGTACTTC. Its translation: CASSQVPGEGETQYF.